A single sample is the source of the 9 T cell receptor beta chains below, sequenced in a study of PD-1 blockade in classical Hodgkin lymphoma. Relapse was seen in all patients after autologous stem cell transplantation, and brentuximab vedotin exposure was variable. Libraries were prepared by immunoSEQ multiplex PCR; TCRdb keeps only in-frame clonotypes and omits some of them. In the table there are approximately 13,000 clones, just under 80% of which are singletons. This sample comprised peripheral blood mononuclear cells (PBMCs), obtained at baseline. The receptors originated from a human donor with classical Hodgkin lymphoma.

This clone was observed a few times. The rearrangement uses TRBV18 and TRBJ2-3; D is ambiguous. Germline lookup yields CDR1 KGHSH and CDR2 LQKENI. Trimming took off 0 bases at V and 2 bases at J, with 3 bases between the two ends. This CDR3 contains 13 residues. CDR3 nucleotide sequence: TGTGCCAGCTCACCACCGGTCACAGATACGCAGTATTTT. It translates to CASSPPVTDTQYF.

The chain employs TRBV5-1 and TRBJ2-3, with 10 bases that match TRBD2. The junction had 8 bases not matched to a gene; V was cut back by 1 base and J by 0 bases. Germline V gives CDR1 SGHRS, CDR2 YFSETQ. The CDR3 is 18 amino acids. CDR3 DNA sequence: TGCGCCAGCAGCTTGAGGGCTAGCGGGGGCATAAGCACAGATACGCAGTATTTT. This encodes CASSLRASGGISTDTQYF.

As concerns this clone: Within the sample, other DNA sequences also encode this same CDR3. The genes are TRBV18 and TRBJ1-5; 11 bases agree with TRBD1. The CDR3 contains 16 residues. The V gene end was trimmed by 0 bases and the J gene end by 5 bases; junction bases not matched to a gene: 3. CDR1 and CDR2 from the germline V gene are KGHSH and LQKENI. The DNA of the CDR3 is TGTGCCAGCTCACCACCGCGGGGACAGGGGGATCAGCCCCAGCATTTT. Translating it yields CASSPPRGQGDQPQHF.

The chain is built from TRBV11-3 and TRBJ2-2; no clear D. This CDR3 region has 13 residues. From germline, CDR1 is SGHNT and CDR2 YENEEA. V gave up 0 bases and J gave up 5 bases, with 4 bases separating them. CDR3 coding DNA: TGTGCCAGCAGCTTAGACCAAACCGGGGAGCTGTTTTTT. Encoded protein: CASSLDQTGELFF.

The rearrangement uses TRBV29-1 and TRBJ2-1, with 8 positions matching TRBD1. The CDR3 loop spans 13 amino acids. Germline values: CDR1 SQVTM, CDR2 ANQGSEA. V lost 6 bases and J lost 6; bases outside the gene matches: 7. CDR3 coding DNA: TGCAGCGTGCGAACAGGGGGAATCAATGAGCAGTTCTTC. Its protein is CSVRTGGINEQFF.

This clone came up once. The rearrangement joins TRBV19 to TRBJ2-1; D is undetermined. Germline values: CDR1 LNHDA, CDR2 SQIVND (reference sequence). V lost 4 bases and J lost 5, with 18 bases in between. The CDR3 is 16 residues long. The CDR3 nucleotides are TGTGCCAGTAGTACCCCGTGGCAGGTAAAGAACAATGAGCAGTTCTTC. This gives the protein CASSTPWQVKNNEQFF.

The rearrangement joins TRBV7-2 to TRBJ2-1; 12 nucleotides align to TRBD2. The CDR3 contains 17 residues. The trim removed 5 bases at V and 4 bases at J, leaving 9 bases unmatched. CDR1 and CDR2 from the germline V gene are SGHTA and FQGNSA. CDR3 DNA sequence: TGTGCCAGCAGCCTCAGTCCCCTAGCGGGAGGGTACAATGAGCAGTTCTTC. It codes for CASSLSPLAGGYNEQFF.

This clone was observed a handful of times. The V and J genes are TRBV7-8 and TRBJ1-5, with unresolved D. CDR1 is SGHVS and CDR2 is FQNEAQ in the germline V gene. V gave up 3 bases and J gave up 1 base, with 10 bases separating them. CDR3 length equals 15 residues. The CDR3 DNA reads TGTGCCAGCAGCTTTAAGGGCTCGAGCAATCAGCCCCAGCATTTT. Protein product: CASSFKGSSNQPQHF.

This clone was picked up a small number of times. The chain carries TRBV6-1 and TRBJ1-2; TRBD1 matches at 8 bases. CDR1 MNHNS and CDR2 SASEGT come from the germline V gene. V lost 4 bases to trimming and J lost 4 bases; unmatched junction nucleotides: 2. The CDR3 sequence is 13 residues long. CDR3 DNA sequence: TGTGCCAGCAGTGCAGGGGGCCTCTATGGCTACACCTTC. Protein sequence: CASSAGGLYGYTF.